This T cell receptor (beta chain) originates from a study of T cell repertoires in cytomegalovirus infection. This CDR3 region has 13 residues. V lost 4 bases and J lost 5, with 11 bases in between. The germline V gene has CDR1 SGHTA and CDR2 FQGNSA. TCRdb fed the reads into MiXCR, producing one record per CDR3 protein. The repertoire includes 340,000 or so distinct CDR3 sequences, approximately 25% of them detected once, and roughly 15% sits in the top ten. This clonotype occurred many times. The antigen remains undetermined. The chain employs TRBV7-2 and TRBJ2-5, with a weak D call TRBD2 (6 bases). The clonotype comes from a human donor in good health (CMV status not recorded). Some clones in this sample may be carry-over from other donors' samples. The sample was cultured PBMCs, taken from culture after CMV antigen stimulation. CDR3 region: CASSSTREETQYF. The CDR3 DNA is TGTGCCAGCAGCTCGACTAGGGAGGAGACCCAGTACTTC.